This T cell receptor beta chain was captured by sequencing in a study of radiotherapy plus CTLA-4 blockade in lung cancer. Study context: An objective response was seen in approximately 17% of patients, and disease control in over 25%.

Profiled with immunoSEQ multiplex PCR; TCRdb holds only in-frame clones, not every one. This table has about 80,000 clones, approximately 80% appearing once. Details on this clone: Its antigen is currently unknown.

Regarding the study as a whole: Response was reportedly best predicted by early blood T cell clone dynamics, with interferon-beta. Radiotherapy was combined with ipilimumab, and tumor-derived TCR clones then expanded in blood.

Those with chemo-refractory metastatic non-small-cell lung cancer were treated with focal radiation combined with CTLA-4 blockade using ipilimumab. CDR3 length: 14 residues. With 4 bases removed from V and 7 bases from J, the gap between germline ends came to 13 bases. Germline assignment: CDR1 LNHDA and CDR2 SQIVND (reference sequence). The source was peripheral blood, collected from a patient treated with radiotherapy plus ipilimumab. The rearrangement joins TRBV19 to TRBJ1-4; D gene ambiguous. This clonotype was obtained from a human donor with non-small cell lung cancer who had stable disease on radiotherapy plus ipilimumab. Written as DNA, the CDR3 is TGTGCCAGTAGTACGGCCCGGGGAGTTGAAAAACTGTTTTTT. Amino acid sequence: CASSTARGVEKLFF.